This T cell receptor beta chain was identified in a study of shared clonotypes between healthy human individuals. In the study overall: CD8 memory received one plate per donor, CD8 naive two, CD4 memory three and CD4 naive three.

Study-level findings and limits: Across subsets, estimated richness was generally greater for naive than for memory populations. Relative to their counterparts shared across all four donors, non-shared clonotypes exhibited diminished generation probabilities.

With regard to this clone: The antigen remains unidentified.

Clones were sequenced by immunoSEQ multiplex PCR, and TCRdb holds only the in-frame ones, with some missing. The sample shows 900,000 to 1,200,000 clones, approximately 78% of them seen only once. V was trimmed by 6 bases and J by 4 bases, leaving 24 bases between them. In germline, CDR1 is MNHEY, CDR2 SMNVEV (reference sequence). The CDR3 has 17 amino acids. The sample taken for sequencing was memory CD4+ T cells from PBMCs. Subset here: CD45RA-negative fraction. This clonotype was obtained from a young man in good health. Some clones in this sample may be carry-over from other donors' samples. This chain joins TRBV27 and TRBJ1-2; D call uncertain. CDR3 residues: CASRSVLKDRSGYGYTF. The CDR3 DNA follows: TGTGCCAGCAGATCCGTGCTCAAAGATCGAAGTGGCTATGGCTACACCTTC.